This T cell receptor beta chain was recorded in a study of cytomegalovirus exposure and HLA in healthy donors. Whole-study results and caveats: CMV antigen specificity was confirmed in vitro for a few CMV-associated chains. The analysis excluded some indistinguishable V segments, including TRBV6-2 and TRBV6-3. Highly shared sequence variants in one cluster were likely a sequencing artifact. Presence/absence analyses assumed roughly uniform sequencing depth across donors.

With regard to this clone: Its cognate antigen is unknown.

Germline V gene sequence: CDR1 SNHLY, CDR2 FYNNEI. With 8 bases clipped from V and 2 bases from J, the junction kept 11 bases outside the gene matches. The CDR3 spans 15 residues. The PCR used 60 Vbeta and 13 Jbeta primers. Only in-frame clones appear in the TCRdb table, and some are missing; sequencing was by immunoSEQ multiplex PCR. The data hold about 170,000 clones, with about 80% observed a single time. The receptor's source is a woman in her twenties or thirties in good health and CMV-seropositive. The rearrangement joins TRBV2 to TRBJ1-2; TRBD1 agrees at 7 bases. Sample: PBMCs. CDR3 in DNA: TGTGCCAGCTTACCAAACAGGGGCCGAAACTATGGCTACACCTTC. Its translation is CASLPNRGRNYGYTF.